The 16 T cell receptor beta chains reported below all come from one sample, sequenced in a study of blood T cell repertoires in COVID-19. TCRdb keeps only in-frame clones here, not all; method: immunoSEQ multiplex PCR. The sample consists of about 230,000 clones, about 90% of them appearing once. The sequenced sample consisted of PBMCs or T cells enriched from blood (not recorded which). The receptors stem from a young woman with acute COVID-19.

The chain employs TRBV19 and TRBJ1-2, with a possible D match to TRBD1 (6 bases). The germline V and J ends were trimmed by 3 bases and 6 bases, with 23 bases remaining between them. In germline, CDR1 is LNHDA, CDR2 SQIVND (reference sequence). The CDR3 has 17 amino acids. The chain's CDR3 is CASSMTPQGTGRDGYTF. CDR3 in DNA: TGTGCCAGTAGTATGACACCACAGGGAACCGGGCGAGATGGCTACACCTTC.

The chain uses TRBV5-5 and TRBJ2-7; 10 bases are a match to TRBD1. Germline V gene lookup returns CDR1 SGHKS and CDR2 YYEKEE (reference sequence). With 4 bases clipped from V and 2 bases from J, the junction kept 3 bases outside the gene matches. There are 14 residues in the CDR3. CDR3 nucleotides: TGTGCCAGCAGCCCCGACAGGGGGCCCTACGAGCAGTACTTC. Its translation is CASSPDRGPYEQYF.

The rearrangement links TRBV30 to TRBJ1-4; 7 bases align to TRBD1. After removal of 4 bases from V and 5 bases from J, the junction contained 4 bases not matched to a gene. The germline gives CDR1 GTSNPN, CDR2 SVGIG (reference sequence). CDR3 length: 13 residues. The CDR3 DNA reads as TGTGCCTGGACCGGGACAGCAAATGAAAAACTGTTTTTT. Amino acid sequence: CAWTGTANEKLFF.

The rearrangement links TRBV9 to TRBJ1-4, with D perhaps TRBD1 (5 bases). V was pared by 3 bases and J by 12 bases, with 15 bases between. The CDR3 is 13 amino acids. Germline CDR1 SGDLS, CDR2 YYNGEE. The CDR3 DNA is TGTGCCAGCAGCGGTACCCGGACGGGGGAACTGTTTTTT. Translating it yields CASSGTRTGELFF.

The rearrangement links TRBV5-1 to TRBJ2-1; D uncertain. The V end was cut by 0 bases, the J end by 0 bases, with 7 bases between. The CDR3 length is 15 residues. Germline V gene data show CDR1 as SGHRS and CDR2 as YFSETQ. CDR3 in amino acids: CASSLGQISYNEQFF. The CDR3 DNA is TGCGCCAGCAGCTTGGGCCAGATCTCCTACAATGAGCAGTTCTTC.

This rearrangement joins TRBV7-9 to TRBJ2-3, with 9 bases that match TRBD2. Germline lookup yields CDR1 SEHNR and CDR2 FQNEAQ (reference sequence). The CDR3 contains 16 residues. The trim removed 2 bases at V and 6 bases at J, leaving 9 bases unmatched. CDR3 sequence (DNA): TGTGCCAGCAGCTTACGTAGCGGGGGATCCCCGGATACGCAGTATTTT. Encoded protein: CASSLRSGGSPDTQYF.

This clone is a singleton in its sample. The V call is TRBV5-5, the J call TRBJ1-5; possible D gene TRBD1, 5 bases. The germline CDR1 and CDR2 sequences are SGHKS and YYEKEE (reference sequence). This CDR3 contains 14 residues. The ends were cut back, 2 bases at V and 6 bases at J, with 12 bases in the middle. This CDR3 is CASSFTTDSQPQHF. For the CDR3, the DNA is TGTGCCAGCAGCTTTACTACAGACAGTCAGCCCCAGCATTTT.

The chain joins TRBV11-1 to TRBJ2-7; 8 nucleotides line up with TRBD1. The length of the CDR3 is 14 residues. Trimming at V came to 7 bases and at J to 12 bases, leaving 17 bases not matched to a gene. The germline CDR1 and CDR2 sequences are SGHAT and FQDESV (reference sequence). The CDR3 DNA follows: TGTGCCAGCACCGAAGGACAGGGTCTATTTCCCATGTACTTC. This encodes CASTEGQGLFPMYF.

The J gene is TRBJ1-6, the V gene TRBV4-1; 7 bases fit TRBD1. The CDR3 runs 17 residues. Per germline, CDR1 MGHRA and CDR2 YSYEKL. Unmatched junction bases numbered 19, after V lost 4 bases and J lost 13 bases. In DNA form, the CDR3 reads TGCGCCAGCAGCCTTCCAGAGGACAGGTTCACCCCTTCGCCCCTCCACTTT. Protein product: CASSLPEDRFTPSPLHF.

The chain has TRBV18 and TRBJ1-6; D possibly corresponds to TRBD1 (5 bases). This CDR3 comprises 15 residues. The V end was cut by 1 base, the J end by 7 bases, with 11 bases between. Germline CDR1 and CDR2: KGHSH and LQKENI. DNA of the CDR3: TGTGCCAGCTCACCACTGGCAGGGTTAAATTCACCCCTCCACTTT. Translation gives CASSPLAGLNSPLHF.

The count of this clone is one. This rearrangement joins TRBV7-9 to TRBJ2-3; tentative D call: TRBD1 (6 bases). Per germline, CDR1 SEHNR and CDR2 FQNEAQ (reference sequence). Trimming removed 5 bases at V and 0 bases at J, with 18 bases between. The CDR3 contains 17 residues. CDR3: CASSGGPRYTSTDTQYF. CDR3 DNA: TGTGCCAGCAGCGGGGGCCCGAGGTATACTAGCACAGATACGCAGTATTTT.

CDR3 bases: TGTGCCAGCAGAAGCGGGCTACAAGAGACCCAGTACTTC. Translation: CASRSGLQETQYF. The chain carries TRBV28 and TRBJ2-5; D is perhaps TRBD2 (6 bases). Trimming left V 6 bases short and J 2 bases short, with 10 bases between. The CDR3 runs 13 residues. In germline, CDR1 is MDHEN, CDR2 SYDVKM.

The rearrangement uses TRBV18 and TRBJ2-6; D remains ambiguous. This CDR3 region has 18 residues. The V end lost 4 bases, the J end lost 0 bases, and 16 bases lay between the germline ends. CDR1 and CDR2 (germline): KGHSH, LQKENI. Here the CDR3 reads CASSRPRLPSSGANVLTF. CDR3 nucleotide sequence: TGTGCCAGCTCACGTCCCCGACTTCCGAGCTCTGGGGCCAACGTCCTGACTTTC.

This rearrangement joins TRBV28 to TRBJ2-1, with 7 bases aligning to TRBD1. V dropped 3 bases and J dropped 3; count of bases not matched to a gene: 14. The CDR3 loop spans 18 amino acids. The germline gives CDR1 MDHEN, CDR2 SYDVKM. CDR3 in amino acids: CASSFVTGIRVGYNEQFF. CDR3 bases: TGTGCCAGCAGTTTTGTGACAGGGATACGAGTGGGCTACAATGAGCAGTTCTTC.

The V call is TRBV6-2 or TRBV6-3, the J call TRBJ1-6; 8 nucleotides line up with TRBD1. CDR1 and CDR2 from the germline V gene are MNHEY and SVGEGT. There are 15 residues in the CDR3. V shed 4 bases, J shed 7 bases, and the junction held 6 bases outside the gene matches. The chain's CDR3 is CASSLDRVGNSPLHF. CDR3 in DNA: TGTGCCAGCAGTTTGGACAGGGTGGGGAATTCACCCCTCCACTTT.

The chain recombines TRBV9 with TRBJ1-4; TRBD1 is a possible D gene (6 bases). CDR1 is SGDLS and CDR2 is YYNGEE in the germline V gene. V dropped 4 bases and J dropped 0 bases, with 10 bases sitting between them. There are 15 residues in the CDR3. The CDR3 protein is CASSPRQATNEKLFF. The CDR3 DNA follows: TGTGCCAGCAGCCCCCGACAGGCAACTAATGAAAAACTGTTTTTT.